This T cell receptor beta chain appears in the sequencing data of a study of blood T cell repertoires in COVID-19. Across the whole study: The study drew acute and convalescent COVID-19 samples from the United States, Italy and Spain. PBMCs, B-cell-depleted T cells, or T cells were the source of the cDNA or gDNA that made up the material.

In regard to this clone: Sequence at one end of the junction differs from germline and may be a read error.

Authors' data handling: Amplification of reference gene primers was used by the study to estimate nucleated cell counts. Sequenced by immunoSEQ multiplex PCR; TCRdb stores in-frame clones only, minus some. V, J and clone size derive from that table, while D and trimming were established from the DNA sequence. Of 250,000 to 350,000 clones listed, approximately 90% are singletons. The CDR3 sequence is 14 residues long. Germline V gene lookup returns CDR1 LNHDA and CDR2 SQIVND (reference sequence). What was sequenced was peripheral blood. This rearrangement joins TRBV19 to TRBJ2-6; 7 nucleotides agree with TRBD2. This TCR came from a woman aged 55-70 years with acute or convalescent COVID-19. The DNA for the CDR3 is TGTGCCAGTATCCAACGTGGGGGGGTCAACGTCCTGACTTTC. Translated: CASIQRGGVNVLTF.